Listed below are T cell receptor beta chains from one sample, sequenced in a study of graft-versus-host responses after intestinal transplantation. Method: immunoSEQ multiplex PCR; TCRdb's copy keeps in-frame clones and lacks some. In the table there are more than 10,000 clones, roughly 29% of which are singletons. The sequences come from alloreactive CD8+ T cells from a mixed lymphocyte reaction culture, collected before intestinal transplant. The receptors shown here come from a human patient who received an intestinal transplant. CDR3s include the opening cysteine and the closing phenylalanine or tryptophan. D genes are given only for firm matches. Clone size is shown for a subset of rows, as once, few, many or a class of expanded clone.

abundance	d_gene	v_gene	j_gene	CDR3aa	CDR3nt
NA	TRBD2	TRBV27	TRBJ2-1	CASSPQGLAGVRGYNEQFF	TGTGCCAGCAGTCCTCAGGGACTAGCGGGAGTTCGGGGCTACAATGAGCAGTTCTTC
few	TRBD2	TRBV7-9	TRBJ2-2	CASSLRGGADTGELFF	TGTGCCAGCAGCCTGCGGGGGGGCGCGGACACCGGGGAGCTGTTTTTT
few	TRBD1	TRBV29-1	TRBJ2-3	CSTDRGTDTQYF	TGCAGCACCGACAGGGGCACAGATACGCAGTATTTT
NA	NA	TRBV5-1	TRBJ2-5	CASSFWQAPREQYF	TGCGCCAGCAGCTTTTGGCAGGCCCCTCGGGAGCAGTACTTC
few	TRBD2	TRBV27	TRBJ2-7	CASSFLAGGAYEQYF	TGTGCCAGCAGTTTCCTAGCGGGAGGGGCCTACGAGCAGTACTTC
few	TRBD1	TRBV6-1	TRBJ2-7	CASSPGGGYEQYF	TGTGCCAGCAGCCCAGGGGGCGGATACGAGCAGTACTTC
NA	NA	TRBV9	TRBJ2-3	CASSALSRTTQYF	TGTGCCAGCAGCGCCCTTTCTAGGACGACGCAGTATTTT
NA	TRBD1	TRBV5-1	TRBJ2-7	CASSATDRGRYEQYF	TGCGCCAGCAGCGCGACGGACAGGGGGAGATACGAGCAGTACTTC
NA	NA	TRBV11-1	TRBJ2-7	CASSPEPDTIYEQYF	TGTGCCAGCAGCCCCGAACCCGACACGATCTACGAGCAGTACTTC
medium-sized	NA	TRBV5-4	TRBJ1-6	CASSLERHSYNSPLHF	TGTGCCAGCAGCTTGGAAAGGCACTCCTATAATTCACCCCTCCACTTT
NA	NA	TRBV4-1	TRBJ2-5	CASSQGMGQTQYF	TGCGCCAGCAGCCAAGGGATGGGGCAGACCCAGTACTTC
few	NA	TRBV29-1	TRBJ2-7	CSVSGGQGRFGGYEQYF	TGCAGCGTTAGCGGGGGACAGGGCCGATTCGGCGGCTACGAGCAGTACTTC
NA	NA	TRBV28	TRBJ2-1	CATRQEYNEQFF	TGTGCCACTCGACAGGAATACAATGAGCAGTTCTTC
NA	NA	TRBV9	TRBJ1-1	CASSATQFWNTEAFF	TGTGCCAGCAGCGCGACCCAGTTTTGGAACACTGAAGCTTTCTTT
few	NA	TRBV15	TRBJ2-3	CATSRERYGTDTQYF	TGTGCCACCAGCAGAGAGAGGTATGGCACAGATACGCAGTATTTT
few	NA	TRBV6-5	TRBJ2-7	CASSDWGDGYEQYF	TGTGCCAGCAGTGACTGGGGGGACGGATACGAGCAGTACTTC
NA	NA	TRBV7-3	TRBJ2-2	CASSLGGAGELFF	TGTGCCAGCAGCTTAGGAGGGGCCGGGGAGCTGTTTTTT
NA	NA	TRBV4-1	TRBJ1-1	CASSQGDTMNTEAFF	TGTGCCAGCAGCCAAGGGGACACGATGAACACTGAAGCTTTCTTT
few	NA	TRBV7-3	TRBJ2-6	CASSLPAGEPGANVLTF	TGTGCCAGCAGCTTACCCGCAGGGGAACCTGGGGCCAACGTCCTGACTTTC
medium-sized	NA	TRBV6-5	TRBJ1-2	CASSYGGYYGYTF	TGTGCCAGCAGTTACGGGGGGTACTATGGCTACACCTTC
once	NA	TRBV13	TRBJ2-5	CASSLRPLRFQETQYF	TGTGCCAGCAGCTTGAGGCCCCTGCGGTTCCAAGAGACCCAGTACTTC